This T cell receptor (beta chain) was identified during a study of blood T cell repertoires in COVID-19. A note on this clone: Additional DNA sequences in this sample encode the identical CDR3.

Germline V gene data show CDR1 as SGHRS and CDR2 as YFSETQ. V was shortened by 4 bases and J by 4 bases, with 8 bases between the two germline ends. There are 12 residues in the CDR3. In the authors' workflow: Amplifying reference gene primers gave estimates of nucleated cell counts. Assay: immunoSEQ multiplex PCR; the TCRdb copy retains only in-frame clones and omits some. V and J calls and clone size follow that table, whereas D and trimming were derived from the DNA. The repertoire holds about 250,000 clones, with 83% as singletons. This receptor was identified in a woman in her forties who had been exposed to COVID-19. V and J are TRBV5-1 and TRBJ1-2, with D tentatively TRBD1 (5 bases). Sequencing was done on a sample of PBMCs or T cells enriched from blood (not recorded which). CDR3 loop: CASSPDSYGYTF. The CDR3 bases are TGCGCCAGCAGCCCCGACAGCTATGGCTACACCTTC.